The clone carrying this TCR beta chain was seen once. The antigen remains unidentified. A junction end diverges from the germline sequence, so it may reflect a read error. The data were produced by immunoSEQ multiplex PCR, yet TCRdb's version contains in-frame clones alone and is incomplete. This repertoire shows about 130,000 clones, approximately 89% found once; its top ten account for less than 5.5%. The data originate from a study of T cell responses to AZD1222 COVID-19 vaccine. Study results and caveats: Repertoires were collected only later (after the peak T cell response had occurred). Targets within unmutated variant regions were reportedly found for nearly half of spike-specific TCRs. Females made up more of the donors, who were largely white British, and clonal diversity may have come out too low.

Germline loops: CDR1 MNHEY, CDR2 SVGEGT. The CDR3 runs 12 residues. The sequencing used peripheral blood, collected 28 days after the second AZD1222 dose. The chain has TRBV6-2 or TRBV6-3 and TRBJ1-3; D is unresolved. The source is an adult who received the AZD1222 COVID-19 vaccine. The CDR3 protein is CASSYSTGISAF. CDR3 coding DNA: TGTGCCAGCAGTTACTCGACGGGAATATCGGCTTTT.